This T cell receptor beta chain was recovered during a study of radiation and T cells in renal cell carcinoma. The study, taken as a whole, reports: No pretreatment tumor biopsies were available for baseline clonotypes.

The germline V gene has CDR1 SGDLS and CDR2 YYNGEE. V was trimmed by 0 bases and J by 4 bases, leaving 10 bases between them. The CDR3 contains 14 residues. Using immunoSEQ multiplex PCR, the repertoire was profiled, and TCRdb retains in-frame clones only, with some absent. The sample has approximately 120,000 clones, roughly 85% seen once. With regard to this clone: Its antigen is undetermined.

As for time point: baseline pretreatment blood. As to treatment: 15 Gy SBRT to primary tumor, nephrectomy 4 weeks later. The chain is built from TRBV9 and TRBJ1-1; maybe TRBD1 (5 bases). This clonotype was sampled from a woman in her fifties or sixties with renal cell carcinoma. Sequencing used blood, obtained from a patient whose treatment included radiotherapy and nephrectomy. The CDR3 nucleotides are TGTGCCAGCAGCGTAGGGCAGGGTGCCACTGAAGCTTTCTTT. As protein: CASSVGQGATEAFF.